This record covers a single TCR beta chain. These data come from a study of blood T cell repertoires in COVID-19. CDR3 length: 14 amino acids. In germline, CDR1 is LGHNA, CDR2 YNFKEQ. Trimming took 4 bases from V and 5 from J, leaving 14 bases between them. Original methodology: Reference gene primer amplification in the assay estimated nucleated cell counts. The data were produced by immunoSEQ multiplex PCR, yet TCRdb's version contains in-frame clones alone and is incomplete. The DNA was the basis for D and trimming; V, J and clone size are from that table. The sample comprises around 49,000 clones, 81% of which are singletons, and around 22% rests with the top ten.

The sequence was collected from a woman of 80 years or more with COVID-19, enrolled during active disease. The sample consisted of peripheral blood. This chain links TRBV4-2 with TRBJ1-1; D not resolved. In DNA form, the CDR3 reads TGTGCCAGCAGCCGGGCGGGCGAGGAGACTGAAGCTTTCTTT. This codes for CASSRAGEETEAFF.